These 21 T cell receptor beta chains were all obtained from the same sample, sequenced in a study of T cells in tuberculosis. The sample's time point: new active TB diagnosis, blood taken before or within 7 days of starting treatment. Only in-frame clones appear in the TCRdb table, and some are missing; sequencing was by immunoSEQ multiplex PCR. The sample records roughly 34,000 clones, around 90% being singletons. Sample: PBMCs, taken at tuberculosis diagnosis. The receptors shown here come from an adult with tuberculosis.

The chain employs TRBV28 and TRBJ2-1; a weak D match, TRBD2 (6 bases). V was cut by 6 bases and J by 7 bases, with 10 bases left in between. CDR3 length: 12 residues. Germline V gene data show CDR1 as MDHEN and CDR2 as SYDVKM. The CDR3 DNA is TGTGCCAGCAGAGAGGGGAGGAATGAGCAGTTCTTC. This translates into CASREGRNEQFF.

The chain has TRBV5-4 and TRBJ1-6; D is uncertain. CDR3 size: 14 residues. The germline V and J ends were trimmed by 3 bases and 6 bases, with 10 bases remaining between them. Germline V gene sequence: CDR1 SGHNT, CDR2 YYREEE (reference sequence). The CDR3 loop reads CASSSPTVNSPLHF. CDR3 DNA sequence: TGTGCCAGCAGCTCCCCAACTGTTAATTCACCCCTCCACTTT.

The chain joins TRBV5-1 to TRBJ1-1; no reliable D call. The CDR3 has 15 residues. Trimming pared 3 bases from V and 4 bases from J, leaving 16 bases between. Germline V lookup: CDR1 SGHRS, CDR2 YFSETQ. CDR3 nucleotides: TGCGCCAGCAGCTCCAACGGGGATAGGACCACTGAAGCTTTCTTT. Translation: CASSSNGDRTTEAFF.

This chain uses TRBV19 with TRBJ1-1; 7 bases fit TRBD1. Germline CDR1 is LNHDA and CDR2 is SQIVND (reference sequence). V lost 6 bases to trimming and J lost 1 base; unmatched junction nucleotides: 5. CDR3 length: 14 residues. As DNA, the CDR3 is TGTGCCAGTAGATGGGGACAGTCGAACACTGAAGCTTTCTTT. It translates to CASRWGQSNTEAFF.

The chain couples TRBV19 to TRBJ1-4, with D maybe TRBD1 (5 bases). The CDR3 runs 14 residues. Germline V gene lookup returns CDR1 LNHDA and CDR2 SQIVND (reference sequence). The V and J ends lost 6 bases and 7 bases respectively, with 15 bases between them. The CDR3 nucleotides are TGTGCCAGTAGCGATCGGGGCGGGGGTGAAAAACTGTTTTTT. It is translated as CASSDRGGGEKLFF.

This rearrangement joins TRBV27 to TRBJ2-2, with a weak D call TRBD1 (6 bases). Germline V CDR1 and CDR2: MNHEY, SMNVEV (reference sequence). Trimming took 3 bases from V and 6 from J, leaving 17 bases between them. This CDR3 contains 16 residues. The CDR3 sequence is CASSFIFVWGPGELFF. CDR3 in DNA: TGTGCCAGCAGTTTTATTTTCGTCTGGGGGCCCGGGGAGCTGTTTTTT.

The chain recombines TRBV29-1 with TRBJ1-1; D is perhaps TRBD1 (6 bases). The CDR3 sequence is 15 residues long. Germline V lookup: CDR1 SQVTM, CDR2 ANQGSEA. V shed 7 bases and J shed 4 bases, with 22 bases lying between them. The CDR3 bases are TGCAGCGCCAATATGGCAGGGGTGGAAGGCACTGAAGCTTTCTTT. This gives the protein CSANMAGVEGTEAFF.

This rearrangement joins TRBV6-5 to TRBJ2-3; D gene ambiguous. The CDR3 is 12 residues long. Germline V CDR1 and CDR2: MNHEY, SVGAGI. Trimming stripped 6 bases from V and 1 base from J, with 5 bases between. The CDR3 region has the DNA TGTGCCAGCAGGCGCGGCACAGATACGCAGTATTTT. It encodes CASRRGTDTQYF.

The V gene is TRBV7-2, the J gene TRBJ2-7; possible D gene TRBD2, 6 bases. Deletions cut 5 bases from V and 7 bases from J, with 18 bases between. Germline CDR1 is SGHTA and CDR2 is FQGNSA. This CDR3 contains 14 residues. DNA for the CDR3: TGTGCCAGCAGCCTTTTCGAAGGCCGGGGGGAGCAGTACTTC. It yields the protein CASSLFEGRGEQYF.

In DNA, the CDR3 is TGTGCCAGTAGTATAGACCAGGGAAGCAATCAGCCCCAGCATTTT. As protein: CASSIDQGSNQPQHF. This rearrangement joins TRBV19 to TRBJ1-5, with D maybe TRBD1 (5 bases). This CDR3 has 15 amino acids. Trimming left V 0 bases short and J 1 base short, with 7 bases between. Per germline, CDR1 LNHDA and CDR2 SQIVND (reference sequence).

Here the CDR3 DNA reads TGTGCCTGGGGAGGGGGGGCAATCCGAGCTTTCTTT. It translates to CAWGGGAIRAFF. The rearrangement uses TRBV30 and TRBJ1-1, with D possibly being TRBD1 (6 bases). The CDR3 sequence is 12 residues long. V lost 5 bases and J lost 10, with 17 bases in between. CDR1 and CDR2 from the germline V gene are GTSNPN and SVGIG (reference sequence).

Of note for this clone: Other nucleotide sequences in the sample specify the same CDR3. The V and J genes are TRBV5-4 and TRBJ2-5; 13 nucleotides align to TRBD2. This CDR3 has 16 amino acids. The trim removed 5 bases at V and 2 bases at J, leaving 6 bases unmatched. Per the germline V gene, CDR1 is SGHNT and CDR2 is YYREEE (reference sequence). The CDR3 loop reads CASRSPGLAGQETQYF. The CDR3 region has the DNA TGTGCCAGCAGGTCCCCGGGACTAGCGGGACAAGAGACCCAGTACTTC.

V usage is TRBV29-1 and J usage is TRBJ2-7; 8 bases match TRBD1. The CDR3 length is 12 residues. Germline V gene lookup returns CDR1 SQVTM and CDR2 ANQGSEA. V dropped 6 bases and J dropped 3; count of bases not matched to a gene: 4. The DNA for the CDR3 is TGCAGCGTCTTTGGACAGGGCTACGAGCAGTACTTC. It codes for CSVFGQGYEQYF.

On this clone: The junction departs from germline at one end; a sequencing error may be responsible. The rearrangement joins TRBV7-7 to TRBJ2-5, with 8 bases fitting TRBD1. CDR3 size: 14 residues. CDR1 SSHAT and CDR2 FNYEAQ come from the germline V gene (reference sequence). The CDR3 nucleotides are TGTGCTAGCAGCCCCGGACAGGGACAAGAGACCCAGTACTTC. It codes for CASSPGQGQETQYF.

The chain recombines TRBV19 with TRBJ1-3, with D possibly matching TRBD1 (6 bases). The CDR3 contains 14 residues. In germline, CDR1 is LNHDA, CDR2 SQIVND (reference sequence). The ends were cut back, 8 bases at V and 0 bases at J, with 11 bases in the middle. The CDR3 DNA reads TGTGCCAGTGTGGCGGGGGCCTCTGGAAACACCATATATTTT. As protein: CASVAGASGNTIYF.

This clone is judged medium-sized. The chain employs TRBV5-1 and TRBJ2-7; no clear D gene. The V gene lost 0 bases and the J gene lost 2 bases, with 9 bases spanning the gap. Germline-derived CDR1 and CDR2 are SGHRS and YFSETQ. The CDR3 spans 14 residues. The CDR3 spells CASSLAGSTYEQYF. CDR3 DNA sequence: TGCGCCAGCAGCTTGGCAGGCAGTACCTACGAGCAGTACTTC.

The V call is TRBV6-5, the J call TRBJ1-2; 10 bases are a match to TRBD1. V was clipped by 5 bases and J by 4 bases; unmatched bases: 7. Germline CDR1 reads MNHEY; CDR2 reads SVGAGI. The CDR3 is 15 amino acids. The CDR3 DNA follows: TGTGCCAGCAGTCCACGGACAGGGGGGCCCTATGGCTACACCTTC. Protein product: CASSPRTGGPYGYTF.

The V call is TRBV21-1, the J call TRBJ1-1. TRBV21-1 is described as a pseudogene. The CDR3 sequence is 15 residues long. The CDR3 region has the DNA TGTGCCAGCAGCAAAGAGGGGGGGAGGAGGACTGAAGCTTTCTTT. Residues: CASSKEGGRRTEAFF.

The rearrangement uses TRBV30 and TRBJ2-3, with 11 nucleotides matching TRBD2. The V segment lost 7 bases and the J segment 5 bases; nucleotides outside the gene matches: 2. The germline V gene encodes CDR1 GTSNPN and CDR2 SVGIG (reference sequence). CDR3 length: 12 residues. This CDR3 is CASSGGLDTQYF. The CDR3 DNA is TGTGCCTCTAGCGGGGGGTTAGATACGCAGTATTTT.

This clone was seen a handful of times. The rearrangement joins TRBV7-2 to TRBJ1-5, with D unresolved. The CDR3 loop spans 13 amino acids. Germline assignment: CDR1 SGHTA and CDR2 FQGNSA. Trimming left V 3 bases short and J 3 bases short, with 6 bases between. DNA for the CDR3: TGTGCCAGCAGCTTGGGCGCCAATCAGCCCCAGCATTTT. Amino acids: CASSLGANQPQHF.

This rearrangement joins TRBV6-6 to TRBJ1-1, with TRBD1 identical over 9 bases. J was trimmed by 5 bases and V by 6 bases; bases with no gene match: 7. The CDR3 contains 14 residues. Germline V gene data show CDR1 as MNHNY and CDR2 as SVGAGI (reference sequence). This CDR3 reads CASSTPGTGTEAFF. CDR3 DNA: TGTGCCAGCAGCACGCCGGGGACAGGGACTGAAGCTTTCTTT.